The 22 T cell receptor beta chains given below trace back to one sample, sequenced in a study of blood T cells in healthy people across ages. A second PCR, run for about 6 to 11 cycles, used a sample-barcoded 5' primer plus a J-beta primer mix. TCRdb reprocessed the 5' RACE reads with MiXCR, giving one entry per CDR3 protein. The table lists 650,000 to 1,000,000 distinct CDR3 sequences, around 36% of them singletons. The sample consisted of blood. Receptors were obtained from a man between 18 and 29 years old in good health.

This clonotype was seen a handful of times. The chain joins TRBV7-2 to TRBJ2-7; 9 bases map to TRBD1. J was trimmed by 7 bases and V by 0 bases; bases with no gene match: 7. The CDR3 is made up of 15 amino acids. Germline values: CDR1 SGHTA, CDR2 FQGNSA. CDR3: CASSLAGTGFNEQYF. In DNA form, the CDR3 reads TGTGCCAGCAGCTTAGCGGGGACAGGGTTCAATGAGCAGTACTTC.

The V and J genes are TRBV5-5 and TRBJ2-5; a possible D gene is TRBD1 (5 bases). The CDR3 is 15 amino acids. Trimming pared 0 bases from V and 3 bases from J, leaving 12 bases between. The V gene's germline CDR1 is SGHKS and CDR2 YYEKEE (reference sequence). CDR3 DNA sequence: TGTGCCAGCAGCTTGGGAAGGACAAGCAAAGAGACCCAGTACTTC. Residues: CASSLGRTSKETQYF.

A note on this clonotype: This may come from a read error, since a much larger clone is one base off. This chain uses TRBV5-1 with TRBJ2-1; D possibly uses TRBD1 or TRBD2 (7 bases each). The CDR3 runs 16 residues. Per the germline V gene, CDR1 is SGHRS and CDR2 is YFSETQ. The CDR3 loop reads CVSSPQGRGTYNEQFF. CDR3 bases: TGCGTCAGCAGCCCACAGGGGCGGGGGACATACAATGAGCAGTTCTTC.

In this sample, this clonotype turned up a few times. The CDR3 loop reads CASSGPQGGGYGYTF. In DNA form, the CDR3 reads TGCGCCAGCAGCGGACCACAGGGGGGAGGCTATGGCTACACCTTC. The V gene is TRBV5-1, the J gene TRBJ1-2, with TRBD1 identical over 8 bases. V trimming: 4 bases; J trimming: 4 bases; junction bases outside the gene matches: 9. Germline CDR1 is SGHRS and CDR2 is YFSETQ. The CDR3 loop spans 15 amino acids.

The chain has TRBV7-9 and TRBJ2-3; D unresolved. Trimming pared 3 bases from V and 5 bases from J, leaving 12 bases between. The CDR3 loop spans 14 amino acids. Germline CDR1 reads SEHNR; CDR2 reads FQNEAQ (reference sequence). The CDR3 reads CASSLASARDTQYF. CDR3 nucleotide sequence: TGTGCCAGCAGCTTGGCGTCGGCGAGAGATACGCAGTATTTT.

In this sample, this clonotype turned up once. A read error may produce the germline difference seen at one junction end. The chain has TRBV5-5 and TRBJ2-1, with TRBD1 identical over 8 bases. Per the germline V gene, CDR1 is SGHKS and CDR2 is YYEKEE (reference sequence). This CDR3 is built from 18 residues. The CDR3 DNA reads TGTGTCAGCGCTGTTATGTTTCCCGGACAGGGCTTTGGGTATGAGCAGTTCTTC. It yields the protein CVSAVMFPGQGFGYEQFF.

This clonotype occurred a few times. This rearrangement joins TRBV12-3 or TRBV12-4 to TRBJ1-1; TRBD1 might be the D (5 bases). The CDR3 spans 15 residues. V lost 3 bases to trimming and J lost 5 bases, with 16 bases between them. The CDR3 reads CASSFGDVPGTEAFF. Written as DNA, the CDR3 is TGTGCCAGCAGTTTCGGGGACGTTCCGGGGACTGAAGCTTTCTTT.

This clonotype showed up just once. A much larger clone lies a single base off, so this may be a read error. This chain connects TRBV20-1 to TRBJ2-5, with 9 positions matching TRBD1. V was clipped by 5 bases and J by 5 bases; unmatched bases: 9. This CDR3 is 14 amino acids long. CDR1 DFQATT and CDR2 SNEGSKA come from the germline V gene (reference sequence). This CDR3 reads CSARAGTGMETQYF. The CDR3 DNA reads TGCAGTGCTCGGGCGGGGACAGGGATGGAGACCCAGTACTTC.

The sample holds one count of this clonotype. The genes are TRBV19 and TRBJ1-4; a weak D match, TRBD1 (6 bases). Germline CDR1 and CDR2: LNHDA and SQIVND (reference sequence). The CDR3 runs 14 residues. Trimming cost V 7 bases and J 8 bases, with 17 bases left between them. CDR3 sequence (DNA): TGTGCCAGTACCGGTACCGGGACAACCGAAAAACTGTTTTTT. Protein sequence: CASTGTGTTEKLFF.

This clonotype came up once. The chain combines TRBV7-3 with TRBJ2-7, with a weak D call TRBD1 (6 bases). This CDR3 is 14 amino acids long. Germline V lookup: CDR1 SGHTA, CDR2 FQGTGA. Trimming took 5 bases from V and 12 from J, leaving 23 bases between them. CDR3 sequence (DNA): TGTGCCAGCAGCCAGATTCCAGGGGAAGAGACCCCGTACTTC. Translation: CASSQIPGEETPYF.

This clonotype was counted between two and nine times. The chain combines TRBV6-6 with TRBJ2-7; D unresolved. The CDR3 length is 13 residues. Germline V gene lookup returns CDR1 MNHNY and CDR2 SVGAGI (reference sequence). The germline V and J ends were trimmed by 6 bases and 2 bases, with 11 bases remaining between them. As DNA, the CDR3 is TGTGCCAGCAGCCCTGGGCCTCCCTACGAGCAGTACTTC. Translated, it gives CASSPGPPYEQYF.

This clonotype came up a few times. V and J are TRBV12-3 or TRBV12-4 and TRBJ2-1; D not resolved. The CDR3 is 13 amino acids. V was trimmed by 6 bases and J by 8 bases, leaving 14 bases between them. This chain's CDR3 is CASRAPFTHEQFF. The CDR3 DNA reads TGTGCCAGCAGGGCCCCCTTTACTCATGAGCAGTTCTTC.

The chain is built from TRBV28 and TRBJ2-3, with a weak D call TRBD1 (6 bases). Germline V CDR1 and CDR2: MDHEN, SYDVKM. This CDR3 comprises 16 residues. Trimming removed 1 base at V and 3 bases at J, with 14 bases between. CDR3 DNA sequence: TGTGCCAGCAGTTTATCGCCGGGACAAACGACAGATACGCAGTATTTT. Its protein product is CASSLSPGQTTDTQYF.

This chain connects TRBV6-5 to TRBJ1-3; D unclear. The CDR3 runs 15 residues. Germline values: CDR1 MNHEY, CDR2 SVGAGI. Trimming stripped 6 bases from V and 4 bases from J, with 16 bases between. The CDR3 DNA follows: TGTGCCAGCAGGACCGGCACAGCACCCGGAAACACCATATATTTT. This gives the protein CASRTGTAPGNTIYF.

This clonotype has more than one count but fewer than ten. The rearrangement links TRBV19 to TRBJ2-1; 7 bases are a match to TRBD2. Trimming cost V 1 base and J 4 bases; bases outside gene matches: 10. The CDR3 contains 17 residues. Germline V gene sequence: CDR1 LNHDA, CDR2 SQIVND (reference sequence). This CDR3 is CASSIGGLLARYNEQFF. The CDR3, as DNA: TGTGCCAGTAGTATAGGAGGTTTACTAGCGAGGTACAATGAGCAGTTCTTC. The whole variable domain, remainder taken from reference TRBV19 and TRBJ2-1, is DGGITQSPKYLFRKEGQNVTLSCEQNLNHDAMYWYRQDPGQGLRLIYYSQIVNDFQKGDIAEGYSVSREKKESFPLTVTSAQKNPTAFYLCASSIGGLLARYNEQFFGPGTRLTVL.

The J gene is TRBJ1-1, the V gene TRBV20-1, with TRBD1 identical over 9 bases. V shed 5 bases and J 1 base; nucleotides not matched to a gene: 11. The germline V gene has CDR1 DFQATT and CDR2 SNEGSKA (reference sequence). This CDR3 has 16 amino acids. CDR3 amino acids: CSAHVTQGQGNTEAFF. In DNA, the CDR3 is TGCAGTGCTCACGTCACCCAGGGACAGGGGAACACTGAAGCTTTCTTT.

In the case of this clonotype: One junction end does not reproduce the germline sequence, and a read error may be involved. The V call is TRBV7-2, the J call TRBJ1-4; 7 nucleotides match TRBD1. The CDR3 consists of 13 residues. From germline, CDR1 is SGHTA and CDR2 FQGNSA. As DNA, the CDR3 is TGTGCCAGCAGCCCCAGGGGGAGTGAAAAACTGGTTTTT. This codes for CASSPRGSEKLVF.

The J gene is TRBJ2-3, the V gene TRBV12-3 or TRBV12-4; D gene ambiguous. The V end lost 7 bases, the J end lost 5 bases, and 13 bases lay between the germline ends. The CDR3 is 13 residues long. For the CDR3, the DNA is TGTGCCAGCACATTCCTGAGCGTAGATACGCAGTATTTT. It yields the protein CASTFLSVDTQYF.

This clonotype appeared a few times. The chain joins TRBV7-6 to TRBJ1-1; 10 bases map to TRBD1. The V segment lost 5 bases and the J segment 5 bases; nucleotides outside the gene matches: 17. The germline V gene has CDR1 SGHVS and CDR2 FNYEAQ. The CDR3 spans 18 residues. Here the CDR3 reads CASSEYRDRGLFLTEAFF. The CDR3 DNA follows: TGTGCCAGCAGCGAGTACCGGGACAGGGGTTTATTCTTGACTGAAGCTTTCTTT.

The sample holds a few counts of this clonotype. The gene calls are TRBV4-1 and TRBJ2-1; the D is unclear. V lost 0 bases to trimming and J lost 6 bases, with 15 bases between them. Germline CDR1 and CDR2: MGHRA and YSYEKL. The CDR3 spans 16 residues. The CDR3 is CASSQDRAKRPNEQFF. The CDR3 DNA sequence: TGCGCCAGCAGCCAAGATCGCGCAAAACGACCCAATGAGCAGTTCTTC.

With respect to this clonotype: A much larger clonotype is one base distant, so this may be a read error. The chain carries TRBV2 and TRBJ1-1; TRBD1 aligns across 10 bases. This CDR3 contains 14 residues. Germline CDR1 and CDR2: SNHLY and FYNNEI. Losses at the gene ends were 5 bases for V and 4 bases for J; bases not matched to a gene: 4. The CDR3 sequence is CASSIGTGATEAFF. The DNA for the CDR3 is TGTGCCAGCAGTATAGGGACAGGGGCCACTGAAGCTTTCTTT.

The V gene is TRBV5-1, the J gene TRBJ2-1; D may be TRBD2 (7 bases). The germline V gene has CDR1 SGHRS and CDR2 YFSETQ. This CDR3 has 15 amino acids. V lost 2 bases and J lost 5, with 14 bases in between. Here the CDR3 DNA reads TGCGCCAGCAGCTTTGTCACAGGGACTAACAATGAGCAGTTCTTC. It translates to CASSFVTGTNNEQFF.